These T cell receptor beta chains were read from a single sample in a study of shared clonotypes between healthy human individuals. Sequencing was performed with immunoSEQ multiplex PCR; in TCRdb, only in-frame clones are kept and a portion is missing. Of roughly 850,000 clones listed, roughly 96% are singletons. Input material: naive CD8+ T cells sorted from blood. These receptors all come from a man aged 25 to 40 in good health. Each CDR3 is given with its conserved first and last residue. The order of the fields is J gene, V gene, CDR3 protein.

j_call: TRBJ2-2
v_call: TRBV6-5
cdr3_aa: CASRPGVRAGELFF

j_call: TRBJ1-1
v_call: TRBV4-3
cdr3_aa: CASKNRGEDTEAFF

j_call: TRBJ1-2
v_call: TRBV15
cdr3_aa: CATSRDLPQANYGYTF

j_call: TRBJ2-7
v_call: TRBV27
cdr3_aa: CASSLIGSYEQYF

j_call: TRBJ1-1
v_call: TRBV5-6
cdr3_aa: CASREGVTEAFF

j_call: TRBJ2-2
v_call: TRBV30
cdr3_aa: CAWSVLPGTGISGELFF

j_call: TRBJ2-7
v_call: TRBV7-9
cdr3_aa: CASSLVDHSGEQYF

j_call: TRBJ2-1
v_call: TRBV7-9
cdr3_aa: CASSLVLGNEQFF

j_call: TRBJ2-1
v_call: TRBV27
cdr3_aa: CASSLSRGEIEQFF

j_call: TRBJ2-7
v_call: TRBV6-5
cdr3_aa: CASSHGQGYEQYF

j_call: TRBJ2-7
v_call: TRBV5-5
cdr3_aa: CASSLARTTYEQYF

j_call: TRBJ1-1
v_call: TRBV11-2
cdr3_aa: CASSSPGGGAAEAFF

j_call: TRBJ2-5
v_call: TRBV2
cdr3_aa: CASSFTSGEIEQTQYF

j_call: TRBJ1-5
v_call: TRBV4-1
cdr3_aa: CASSRTGHEIYSNQPQHF

j_call: TRBJ2-1
v_call: TRBV13
cdr3_aa: CASSLRTSSYNEQFF

j_call: TRBJ2-1
v_call: TRBV11-3
cdr3_aa: CASSSPRGAYNEQFF

j_call: TRBJ1-1
v_call: TRBV14
cdr3_aa: CASSPARVLPSEAFF

j_call: TRBJ2-7
v_call: TRBV6-6
cdr3_aa: CASSYSPAGTEQYF

j_call: TRBJ1-5
v_call: TRBV7-2
cdr3_aa: CASSLVSGNNQPQHF

j_call: TRBJ2-7
v_call: TRBV6-5
cdr3_aa: CASSTGLAAIYEQYF

j_call: TRBJ2-6
v_call: TRBV6-1
cdr3_aa: CASSETGANVLTF

j_call: TRBJ2-1
v_call: TRBV5-4
cdr3_aa: CASSFSGGPVNEQFF

j_call: TRBJ2-7
v_call: TRBV18
cdr3_aa: CASSPAEGGYEQYF

j_call: TRBJ2-5
v_call: TRBV6-1
cdr3_aa: CASSEARIGGDGNLQETQYF

j_call: TRBJ2-7
v_call: TRBV6-1
cdr3_aa: CASSEQTGASYEQYF

j_call: TRBJ2-7
v_call: TRBV28
cdr3_aa: CASSLRVAAYEQYF